Listed here is a single T cell receptor beta chain. Its antigen is as yet unknown. 13 Jbeta primers and 60 Vbeta primers were used for the PCR. Sequenced by immunoSEQ multiplex PCR; TCRdb stores in-frame clones only, minus some. The sample includes around 130,000 clones, around 72% of them seen just once. These data originate in a study of cytomegalovirus exposure and HLA in healthy donors. Broader study findings: Despite most TCR sequences being rare, some public TCRs occurred in many donors. Analysis performed later found 16,951 TCR beta sequences associated with HLA alleles at 0.05 false discovery rate. Investigators reported approximately 170 TCR beta chains as tied to cytomegalovirus.

Germline assignment: CDR1 SGHTA and CDR2 FQGNSA. V lost 1 base, J lost 4 bases, and 6 bases stayed unmatched. The CDR3 is 15 amino acids. This cohort consisted of healthy bone marrow donors. Sequences were obtained from PBMCs. The clonotype originates from a woman aged 35 to 49 in good health and CMV-seronegative. The chain combines TRBV7-2 with TRBJ2-5; 7 nucleotides line up with TRBD2. The CDR3 loop is CASSLVVGEGETQYF. CDR3 nucleotide sequence: TGTGCCAGCAGCTTAGTGGTCGGGGAGGGAGAGACCCAGTACTTC.